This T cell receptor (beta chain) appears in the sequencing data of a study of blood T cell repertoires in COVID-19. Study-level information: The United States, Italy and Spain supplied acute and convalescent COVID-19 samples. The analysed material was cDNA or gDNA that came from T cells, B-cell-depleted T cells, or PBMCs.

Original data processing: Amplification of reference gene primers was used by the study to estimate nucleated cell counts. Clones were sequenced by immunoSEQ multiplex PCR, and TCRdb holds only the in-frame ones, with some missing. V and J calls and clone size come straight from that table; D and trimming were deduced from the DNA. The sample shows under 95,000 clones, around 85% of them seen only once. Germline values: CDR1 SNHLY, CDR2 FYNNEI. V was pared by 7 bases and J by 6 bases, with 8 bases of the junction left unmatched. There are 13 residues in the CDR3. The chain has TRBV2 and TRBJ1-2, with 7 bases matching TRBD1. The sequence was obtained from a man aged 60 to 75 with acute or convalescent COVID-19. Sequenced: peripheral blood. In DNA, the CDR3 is TGTGCCAGCATGACAGGACAGGTCAATGGCTACACCTTC. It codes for CASMTGQVNGYTF.